A single sample is the source of the 9 T cell receptor beta chains below, sequenced in a study of T cell repertoires in cytomegalovirus infection. TCRdb recomputed calls from the reads with MiXCR, one row per CDR3 protein. The table has around 320,000 distinct CDR3 sequences, over 7.5% seen once. Material for sequencing was PBMCs. All receptors come from a human donor in good health (CMV status not recorded). Some clones in this sample may be carry-over from other donors' samples.

The V and J genes are TRBV15 and TRBJ2-1, with no clear D. This CDR3 has 17 residues. The V and J ends lost 2 bases and 4 bases respectively, with 18 bases between them. Per germline, CDR1 LNHNV and CDR2 YYDKDF (reference sequence). The CDR3 here is CATSRRMPPDPYNEQFF. CDR3 coding DNA: TGTGCCACCAGCAGACGAATGCCCCCGGACCCTTACAATGAGCAGTTCTTC.

This clonotype has more than one count but fewer than ten. This chain joins TRBV7-4 and TRBJ1-4, with 7 bases that match TRBD1. The CDR3 contains 17 residues. Germline CDR1 and CDR2: SGHVT and SQSDAQ. V was pared by 2 bases and J by 2 bases, with 8 bases of the junction left unmatched. CDR3 sequence: CASSLPQGMGTNEKLFF. CDR3 nucleotide sequence: TGTGCCAGCAGCTTACCACAGGGGATGGGTACTAATGAAAAACTGTTTTTT.

This clonotype appeared a few times. The chain employs TRBV4-3 and TRBJ2-7; 8 nucleotides align to TRBD2. Germline lookup yields CDR1 LGHNA and CDR2 YSLEER. With V trimmed by 1 base and J by 3 bases, 5 bases remained unmatched. This CDR3 is 15 amino acids long. CDR3 nucleotides: TGCGCCAGCAGCCAAGCCAATAGCGGGAACTACGAGCAGTACTTC. As protein: CASSQANSGNYEQYF.

The CDR3, as DNA: TGTGCCAGCAGCATTCTAGCGGGAGGCCGGACCGGGGAGCTGTTTTTT. Encoded protein: CASSILAGGRTGELFF. The chain is built from TRBV28 and TRBJ2-2; TRBD2 matches 11 bases. The trim removed 6 bases at V and 5 bases at J, leaving 8 bases unmatched. The germline CDR1 and CDR2 sequences are MDHEN and SYDVKM. The CDR3 totals 16 residues. The variable domain in full, completed from reference TRBV28 and TRBJ2-2, reads DVKVTQSSRYLVKRTGEKVFLECVQDMDHENMFWYRQDPGLGLRLIYFSYDVKMKEKGDIPEGYSVSREKKERFSLILESASTNQTSMYLCASSILAGGRTGELFFGEGSRLTVL.

This clonotype was seen many times. The rearrangement links TRBV6-1 to TRBJ1-1, with D perhaps matching TRBD1 (5 bases). The germline V gene encodes CDR1 MNHNS and CDR2 SASEGT. The CDR3 length is 14 residues. The V end lost 2 bases, the J end lost 13 bases, and 20 bases lay between the germline ends. CDR3 DNA sequence: TGTGCCAGCAGTGAATCGGTGTCGGGAGGGGTTGATTTCTTT. Its translation: CASSESVSGGVDFF.

The chain has TRBV20-1 and TRBJ1-2; 7 positions agree with TRBD1. V lost 0 bases to trimming and J lost 8 bases; unmatched junction nucleotides: 9. The CDR3 spans 14 residues. Germline CDR1 and CDR2: DFQATT and SNEGSKA (reference sequence). CDR3 residues: CSAREQQGLRGYTF. The CDR3 coding sequence is TGCAGTGCTAGAGAGCAACAGGGGCTCCGCGGCTACACCTTC.

At least ten counts were recorded for this clonotype. The chain recombines TRBV11-3 with TRBJ2-7, with D maybe TRBD1 (6 bases). Trimming took 5 bases from V and 6 from J, leaving 11 bases between them. The CDR3 is 12 amino acids. In germline, CDR1 is SGHNT, CDR2 YENEEA. The CDR3 is CASSPGTSEQYF. In DNA form, the CDR3 reads TGTGCCAGCAGCCCTGGGACATCCGAGCAGTACTTC.

This clonotype was counted at least ten times. The chain employs TRBV7-2 and TRBJ2-3; TRBD2 might be the D (5 bases). The CDR3 runs 15 residues. The germline gives CDR1 SGHTA, CDR2 FQGNSA. Trimming took 1 base from V and 4 from J, leaving 12 bases between them. The CDR3 nucleotides are TGTGCCAGCAGCTTAGTGGTAGCGCCAGCAGATACGCAGTATTTT. Translation gives CASSLVVAPADTQYF.

This clonotype was observed at least ten times. The chain joins TRBV7-2 to TRBJ2-1; TRBD2 matches at 11 bases. The CDR3 runs 15 residues. Germline CDR1 and CDR2: SGHTA and FQGNSA. Trimming removed 7 bases from V and 8 bases from J; junction bases left unmatched: 10. DNA for the CDR3: TGTGCCAGCACCCGTAGCGGGGGGGCTGTCGATGAGCAGTTCTTC. It yields the protein CASTRSGGAVDEQFF.